Listed below are T cell receptor beta chains from one sample, sequenced in a study of T-cell reconstitution after alpha-beta-depleted transplantation in children. TCRdb reanalysed the PCR reads using MiXCR and keeps one entry per CDR3 protein. Here the sample spans more than 300,000 distinct CDR3 sequences, 15% to 20% being singletons. The sample consisted of PBMCs, mostly from graft donor cells, taken 360 days after TCRalphabeta/CD19-depleted stem cell transplant. These receptor sequences come from a male patient aged 2 to 9 who had a stem cell transplant for acute lymphoblastic leukemia, so the T cells may come from the graft donor. The CDR3 runs from the conserved cysteine through the conserved F or W. D genes are given only for firm matches. Expanded clones are given a class, and other clones once, few, many or no size at all.

d_call	v_call	clone_size	j_call	cdr3_aa	cdr3_nt
TRBD2	TRBV25-1	few	TRBJ2-7	CASTGTSGRAGTYSYEQYF	TGTGCCAGCACCGGGACTAGCGGGAGGGCCGGGACCTACTCCTACGAGCAGTACTTC
TRBD1	TRBV24-1	many	TRBJ1-3	CATSVTGENGNTIYF	TGTGCCACCAGTGTTACAGGGGAAAATGGAAACACCATATATTTT
TRBD2	TRBV29-1	few	TRBJ2-2	CSVPGVLAGLSTGELFF	TGCAGCGTTCCCGGGGTACTAGCGGGCTTGAGCACCGGGGAGCTGTTTTTT
TRBD2	TRBV6-1	many	TRBJ2-7	CASSETSGRAGEQYF	TGTGCCAGCAGTGAGACTAGCGGGAGGGCCGGGGAGCAGTACTTC
TRBD2	TRBV15	many	TRBJ2-4	CATSRDLRELGNIQYF	TGTGCCACCAGCAGAGATCTGCGGGAGTTAGGAAACATTCAGTACTTC
TRBD2	TRBV29-1	many	TRBJ2-1	CSVDGPGLAPYNEQFF	TGCAGCGTTGATGGCCCGGGACTAGCACCCTACAATGAGCAGTTCTTC
TRBD2	TRBV2	-	TRBJ2-1	CASSVTSGSNEQFF	TGTGCCAGCAGTGTGACTAGCGGGAGCAATGAGCAGTTCTTC
-	TRBV29-1	many	TRBJ2-7	CSVEQASYEQYF	TGCAGCGTTGAACAGGCTTCCTACGAGCAGTACTTC
-	TRBV5-1	-	TRBJ1-1	CASSWGDAGANTEAFF	TGCGCCAGCAGCTGGGGGGATGCAGGGGCTAACACTGAAGCTTTCTTT
-	TRBV5-6	many	TRBJ2-2	CASSLLRAGTGELFF	TGTGCCAGCAGCTTGTTGAGGGCCGGGACCGGGGAGCTGTTTTTT
-	TRBV30	few	TRBJ2-4	CAWSLSTDFGKNIQYF	TGTGCCTGGTCCCTGTCGACAGACTTTGGCAAAAACATTCAGTACTTC
-	TRBV6-5	many	TRBJ1-2	CASSYFRVGPLDYGYTF	TGTGCCAGCAGTTACTTCAGGGTAGGGCCCCTCGACTATGGCTACACCTTC
-	TRBV28	few	TRBJ1-2	CASSWTEQGGYTF	TGTGCCAGCAGTTGGACGGAACAAGGAGGCTACACCTTC
-	TRBV19	many	TRBJ2-1	CASSNFVHNEQFF	TGTGCCAGTAGTAACTTCGTACACAATGAGCAGTTCTTC
-	TRBV30	-	TRBJ1-1	CAWSVQGRGNTEAFF	TGTGCCTGGAGTGTTCAGGGGAGGGGGAACACTGAAGCTTTCTTT
-	TRBV7-9	-	TRBJ2-7	CASSSPTGTEYEQYF	TGTGCCAGCAGCTCCCCAACCGGGACCGAATACGAGCAGTACTTC
TRBD2	TRBV6-1	-	TRBJ2-2	CARREGSGELFF	TGTGCTAGGCGGGAGGGCTCCGGGGAGCTGTTTTTT
-	TRBV5-1	many	TRBJ2-2	CASSLAETGELFF	TGCGCCAGCAGCTTGGCCGAGACCGGGGAGCTGTTTTTT
-	TRBV4-1	few	TRBJ2-3	CASSSPDSGLRLITDTQYF	TGCGCCAGCAGCTCACCGGACAGCGGACTTAGACTAATAACAGATACGCAGTATTTT
TRBD1	TRBV20-1	few	TRBJ1-4	CSAPPTGQGAFNEKLFF	TGCAGTGCGCCCCCGACAGGGCAAGGGGCCTTTAATGAAAAACTGTTTTTT
TRBD2	TRBV4-3	few	TRBJ2-7	CASSQEAIWRERDEQYF	TGCGCCAGCAGCCAAGAAGCCATCTGGCGGGAGAGGGACGAGCAGTACTTC
-	TRBV7-8	-	TRBJ2-3	CASSQQWSTDTQYF	TGTGCCAGCAGCCAACAGTGGAGCACAGATACGCAGTATTTT
TRBD2	TRBV7-6	-	TRBJ2-7	CASSSGLAGGSYEQYF	TGTGCCAGCAGCTCGGGACTAGCCGGGGGCTCCTACGAGCAGTACTTC
-	TRBV7-9	many	TRBJ2-7	CASSSGAFYEQYF	TGTGCCAGCAGCTCCGGGGCTTTCTACGAGCAGTACTTC
TRBD2	TRBV11-1	-	TRBJ2-1	CASSSRFLWTSGSSEQFF	TGTGCCAGCAGCTCCCGTTTTTTGTGGACTAGCGGGAGCAGTGAGCAGTTCTTC
-	TRBV4-3	-	TRBJ2-1	CASSQGADYGNEQFF	TGCGCCAGCAGCCAAGGCGCGGACTATGGTAATGAGCAGTTCTTC